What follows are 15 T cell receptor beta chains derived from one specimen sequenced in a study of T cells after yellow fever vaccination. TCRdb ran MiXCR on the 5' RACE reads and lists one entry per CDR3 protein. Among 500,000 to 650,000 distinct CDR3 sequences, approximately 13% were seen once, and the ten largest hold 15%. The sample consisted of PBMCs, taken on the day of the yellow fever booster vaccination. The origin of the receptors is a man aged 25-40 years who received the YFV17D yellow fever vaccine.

The CDR3 region is CASGGDTDTQYF. The CDR3 DNA is TGTGCCAGCGGGGGAGACACAGATACGCAGTATTTT. The rearrangement links TRBV6-1 to TRBJ2-3; D could derive from TRBD1 or TRBD2 (5 bases each). V was pared by 8 bases and J by 2 bases, with 8 bases between. Germline CDR1 and CDR2: MNHNS and SASEGT. This CDR3 region has 12 residues.

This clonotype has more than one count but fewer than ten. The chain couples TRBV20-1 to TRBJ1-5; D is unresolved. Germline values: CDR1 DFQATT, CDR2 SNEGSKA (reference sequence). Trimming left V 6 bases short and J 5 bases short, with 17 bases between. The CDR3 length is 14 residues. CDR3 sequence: CSARDRVSDQPQHF. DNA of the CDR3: TGCAGTGCCCGAGATCGGGTTTCTGATCAGCCCCAGCATTTT.

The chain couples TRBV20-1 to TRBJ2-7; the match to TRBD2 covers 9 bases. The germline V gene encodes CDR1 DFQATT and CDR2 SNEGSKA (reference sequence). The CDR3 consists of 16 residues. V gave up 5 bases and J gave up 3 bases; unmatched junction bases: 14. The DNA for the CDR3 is TGCAGTGCTCTCCGGACCTTAGCGGGAGTAGGCTACGAGCAGTACTTC. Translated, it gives CSALRTLAGVGYEQYF.

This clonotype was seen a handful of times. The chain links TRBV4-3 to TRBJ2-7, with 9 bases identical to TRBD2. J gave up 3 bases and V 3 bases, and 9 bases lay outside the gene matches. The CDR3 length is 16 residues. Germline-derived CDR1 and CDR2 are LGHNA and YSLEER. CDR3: CASSQRLREGGYEQYF. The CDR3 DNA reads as TGCGCCAGCAGCCAGCGGTTGCGGGAGGGCGGCTACGAGCAGTACTTC.

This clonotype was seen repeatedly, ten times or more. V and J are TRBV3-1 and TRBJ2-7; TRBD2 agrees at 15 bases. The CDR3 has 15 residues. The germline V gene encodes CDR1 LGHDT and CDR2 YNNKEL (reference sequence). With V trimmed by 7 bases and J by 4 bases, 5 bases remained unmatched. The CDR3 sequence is CASTVGLAGGYEQYF. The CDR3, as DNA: TGTGCCAGCACCGTCGGACTAGCGGGAGGGTACGAGCAGTACTTC.

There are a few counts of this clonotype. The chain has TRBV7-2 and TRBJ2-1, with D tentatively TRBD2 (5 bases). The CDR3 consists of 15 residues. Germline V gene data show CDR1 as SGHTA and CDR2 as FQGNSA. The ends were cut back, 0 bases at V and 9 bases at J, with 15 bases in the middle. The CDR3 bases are TGTGCCAGCAGCTTAGCGTTAGCGAGTGCTGGTGAGCAGTTCTTC. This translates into CASSLALASAGEQFF.

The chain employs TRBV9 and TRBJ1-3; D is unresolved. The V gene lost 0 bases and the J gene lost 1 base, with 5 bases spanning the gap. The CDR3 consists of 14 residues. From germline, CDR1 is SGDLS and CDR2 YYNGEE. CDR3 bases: TGTGCCAGCAGCGTAGGCGCTTCTGGAAACACCATATATTTT. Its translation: CASSVGASGNTIYF.

For the CDR3, the DNA is TGTGCCAGCAGTTTCCGGGCAGGGGAAAGCAATCAGCCCCAGCATTTT. This sequence encodes CASSFRAGESNQPQHF. The chain carries TRBV28 and TRBJ1-5; tentatively, D is TRBD1 (6 bases). From germline, CDR1 is MDHEN and CDR2 SYDVKM. V shed 3 bases and J shed 1 base, with 13 bases lying between them. The CDR3 sequence is 16 residues long.

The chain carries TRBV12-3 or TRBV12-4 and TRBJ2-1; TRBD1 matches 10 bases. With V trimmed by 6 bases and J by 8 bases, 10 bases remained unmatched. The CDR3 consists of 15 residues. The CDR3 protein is CASRKATGGKDEQFF. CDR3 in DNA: TGTGCCAGCAGGAAAGCGACAGGGGGCAAGGATGAGCAGTTCTTC.

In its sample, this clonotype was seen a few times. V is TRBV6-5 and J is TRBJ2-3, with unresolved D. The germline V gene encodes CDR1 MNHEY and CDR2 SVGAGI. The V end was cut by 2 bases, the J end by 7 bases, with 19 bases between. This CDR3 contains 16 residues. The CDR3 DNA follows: TGTGCCAGCAGTTACCCCCACCTTAGGGTTCTCAATACGCAGTATTTT. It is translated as CASSYPHLRVLNTQYF.

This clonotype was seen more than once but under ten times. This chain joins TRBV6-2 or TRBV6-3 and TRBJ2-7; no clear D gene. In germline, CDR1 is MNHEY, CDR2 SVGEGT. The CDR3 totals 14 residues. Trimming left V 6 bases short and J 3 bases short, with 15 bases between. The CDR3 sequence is CASSHASGGYEQYF. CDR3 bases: TGTGCCAGCAGCCACGCCTCAGGCGGCTACGAGCAGTACTTC.

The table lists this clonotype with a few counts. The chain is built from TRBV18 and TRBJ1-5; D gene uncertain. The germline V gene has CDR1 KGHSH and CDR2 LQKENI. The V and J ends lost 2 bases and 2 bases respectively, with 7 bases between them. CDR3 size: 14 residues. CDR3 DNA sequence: TGTGCCAGCTCACCATCAGATCGCAATCAGCCCCAGCATTTT. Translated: CASSPSDRNQPQHF.

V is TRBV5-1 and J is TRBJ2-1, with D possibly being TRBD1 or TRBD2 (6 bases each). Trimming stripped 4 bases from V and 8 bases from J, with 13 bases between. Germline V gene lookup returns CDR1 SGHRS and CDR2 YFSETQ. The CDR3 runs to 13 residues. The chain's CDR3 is CASSVGGTHEQFF. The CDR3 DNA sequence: TGCGCCAGCAGCGTTGGGGGGACACATGAGCAGTTCTTC.

CDR3 DNA sequence: TGTGCCAGCACCTCCTCGGGCAAGCAGAGATTGACCCAGTACTTC. Translated: CASTSSGKQRLTQYF. The genes are TRBV6-2 or TRBV6-3 and TRBJ2-5; D ambiguous. The CDR3 has 15 residues. Germline-derived CDR1 and CDR2 are MNHEY and SVGEGT. V lost 7 bases, J lost 7 bases, and 22 bases lay in between.

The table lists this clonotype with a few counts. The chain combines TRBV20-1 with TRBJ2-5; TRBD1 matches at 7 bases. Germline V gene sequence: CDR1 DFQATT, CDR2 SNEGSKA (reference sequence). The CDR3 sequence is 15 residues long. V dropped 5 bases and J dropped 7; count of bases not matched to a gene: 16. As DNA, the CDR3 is TGCAGTGCTCGAAGGACAGGCCGGTGGGGTATGACCCAGTACTTC. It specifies CSARRTGRWGMTQYF.